This T cell receptor beta chain stems from a study of T cell repertoires in cytomegalovirus infection. This clonotype was observed many times. Using its own MiXCR run on the reads, TCRdb lists one record per CDR3 protein. This table has 200,000 to 300,000 distinct CDR3 sequences, less than 9.5% appearing once. Germline assignment: CDR1 MNHNY and CDR2 SVGAGI (reference sequence). Trimming removed 6 bases from V and 1 base from J, with 15 bases in between. The CDR3 is 15 amino acids. This receptor was identified in a human donor in good health (CMV status not recorded). Some clones in this sample may be carry-over from other donors' samples. The rearrangement uses TRBV6-6 and TRBJ1-1; D remains unclear. The sequencing input was PBMCs. CDR3 sequence reads: CASRRAQGQNTEAFF. The CDR3 nucleotides read TGTGCCAGCAGGAGAGCCCAAGGCCAGAACACTGAAGCTTTCTTT.